One sample yielded the 22 T cell receptor beta chains listed below, sequenced in a study of blood T cell repertoires in COVID-19. Libraries were prepared by immunoSEQ multiplex PCR; TCRdb keeps only in-frame clonotypes and omits some of them. In the table there are about 180,000 clones, over 75% of which are singletons. The sequenced sample consisted of PBMCs or T cells enriched from blood (not recorded which). Receptors were obtained from a woman aged 45-59 years who had recovered from COVID-19.

The chain has TRBV9 and TRBJ2-2; 9 bases match TRBD1. The CDR3 totals 18 residues. Trimming took 0 bases from V and 1 from J; bases not matched to a gene: 7. Germline V gene data show CDR1 as SGDLS and CDR2 as YYNGEE. This chain's CDR3 is CASSVVRDRAQNTGELFF. The DNA of the CDR3 is TGTGCCAGCAGCGTAGTAAGGGACAGGGCTCAGAACACCGGGGAGCTGTTTTTT.

The chain links TRBV18 to TRBJ2-2; 9 bases are a match to TRBD2. V lost 2 bases to trimming and J lost 6 bases; unmatched junction nucleotides: 10. Germline CDR1 reads KGHSH; CDR2 reads LQKENI. CDR3 length: 17 amino acids. The CDR3 DNA reads TGTGCCAGCTCACCAGCGATAGCGGGAGCGGTCGCCGGGGAGCTGTTTTTT. Its translation is CASSPAIAGAVAGELFF.

This chain links TRBV6-1 with TRBJ1-5; D is undetermined. CDR3 length equals 17 residues. The V end was cut by 2 bases, the J end by 3 bases, with 17 bases between. Germline CDR1 MNHNS, CDR2 SASEGT. The CDR3 spells CASSESAGSWNNQPQHF. The CDR3, as DNA: TGTGCCAGCAGTGAATCGGCGGGGTCATGGAACAATCAGCCCCAGCATTTT.

This rearrangement joins TRBV4-3 to TRBJ1-1; D perhaps matches TRBD1 (6 bases). Germline values: CDR1 LGHNA, CDR2 YSLEER. Between the trimmed V and J ends, which lost 0 bases and 11 bases, there was a span of 16 bases. The CDR3 consists of 14 residues. DNA of the CDR3: TGCGCCAGCAGCCAAGAAAGGGGGGGTTTCGTCGCTTTCTTT. Protein: CASSQERGGFVAFF.

This clone was seen a single time. This chain joins TRBV7-2 and TRBJ2-1; perhaps TRBD2 as D (6 bases). There are 17 residues in the CDR3. The V and J ends lost 3 bases and 4 bases respectively, with 19 bases between them. Germline V gives CDR1 SGHTA, CDR2 FQGNSA. The CDR3, as DNA: TGTGCCAGCAGCTTGACTACAATAAGCGGGTATTACAATGAGCAGTTCTTC. Its protein product is CASSLTTISGYYNEQFF.

V and J are TRBV5-1 and TRBJ2-5; 10 bases align to TRBD1. The junction had 7 bases not matched to a gene; V was cut back by 6 bases and J by 2 bases. Germline V gene data show CDR1 as SGHRS and CDR2 as YFSETQ. This CDR3 is 15 amino acids long. Here the CDR3 reads CASNPLGQGQETQYF. The CDR3 DNA sequence: TGCGCCAGCAACCCCCTGGGACAGGGGCAAGAGACCCAGTACTTC.

The V and J genes are TRBV5-5 and TRBJ2-5, with D unresolved. The germline V and J ends were trimmed by 1 base and 5 bases, with 9 bases remaining between them. The CDR3 has 13 residues. CDR1 is SGHKS, CDR2 YYEKEE, per germline (reference sequence). This chain's CDR3 is CASSLPPEETQYF. CDR3 in DNA: TGTGCCAGCAGCTTGCCGCCTGAGGAGACCCAGTACTTC.

This chain links TRBV7-3 with TRBJ2-1; perhaps TRBD2 as D (6 bases). V shed 3 bases and J shed 3 bases, with 12 bases lying between them. The CDR3 spans 15 residues. Germline lookup yields CDR1 SGHTA and CDR2 FQGTGA. The CDR3 DNA reads as TGTGCCAGCAGCTTCTCGGCGGGGAACTACAATGAGCAGTTCTTC. Its protein is CASSFSAGNYNEQFF.

This sequence joins TRBV3-1 (or the pseudogene TRBV3-2) and TRBJ1-4; no clear D. The CDR3 covers 13 residues. Trimming removed 4 bases at V and 7 bases at J, with 10 bases between. CDR1 LGHDT and CDR2 YNNKEL come from the germline V gene (reference sequence). CDR3 DNA: TGTGCCAGCAGCCCTAGTCTTTCTGAAAAACTGTTTTTT. Protein sequence: CASSPSLSEKLFF.

A word on this clone: The sample holds other DNA sequences that translate to the same CDR3. V gene TRBV12-3 or TRBV12-4 combines with J gene TRBJ2-7; D not certain. The CDR3 runs 12 residues. Trimming cost V 1 base and J 6 bases, with 7 bases left between them. The chain's CDR3 is CASSLDPGEQYF. The CDR3 bases are TGTGCCAGCAGTTTAGATCCCGGCGAGCAGTACTTC.

This sequence joins TRBV7-3 and TRBJ2-5, with 7 positions matching TRBD1. There are 15 residues in the CDR3. Germline V gene data show CDR1 as SGHTA and CDR2 as FQGTGA. J gave up 5 bases and V 6 bases, and 12 bases lay outside the gene matches. The CDR3 reads CASSPTGALGETQYF. The CDR3 DNA reads TGTGCCAGCAGTCCTACAGGGGCCCTCGGCGAGACCCAGTACTTC.

The chain uses TRBV27 and TRBJ2-7, with D possibly matching TRBD2 (6 bases). Trimming pared 2 bases from V and 6 bases from J, leaving 11 bases between. The CDR3 is 13 amino acids. Germline-derived CDR1 and CDR2 are MNHEY and SMNVEV (reference sequence). The CDR3 spells CASSLVRDSEQYF. Written as DNA, the CDR3 is TGTGCCAGCAGTTTAGTCAGGGACTCCGAGCAGTACTTC.

V is TRBV6-5 and J is TRBJ2-1, with TRBD1 matching over 9 bases. Trimming at V came to 6 bases and at J to 2 bases, leaving 5 bases not matched to a gene. This CDR3 contains 15 residues. Germline loops: CDR1 MNHEY, CDR2 SVGAGI. In DNA, the CDR3 is TGTGCCAGCAGACCCGGGACAGGGCCCTACAATGAGCAGTTCTTC. Protein sequence: CASRPGTGPYNEQFF.

The chain joins TRBV6-2 or TRBV6-3 to TRBJ2-1, with D perhaps matching TRBD2 (5 bases). The V end was cut by 4 bases, the J end by 9 bases, with 10 bases between. This CDR3 is built from 12 residues. Germline-derived CDR1 and CDR2 are MNHEY and SVGEGT. CDR3 bases: TGTGCCAGCAGTTTCCTAGCCAGTGAGCAGTTCTTC. Protein sequence: CASSFLASEQFF.

The V gene is TRBV2, the J gene TRBJ1-3; perhaps TRBD1 as D (6 bases). The CDR3 has 14 residues. Looked up from germline, CDR1 is SNHLY and CDR2 is FYNNEI. Trimming pared 6 bases from V and 4 bases from J, leaving 13 bases between. In nucleotides, the CDR3 is TGTGCCAGCAGACCCAGGGACACCGGAAACACCATATATTTT. It codes for CASRPRDTGNTIYF. Complete variable domain (other parts from reference TRBV2 and TRBJ1-3): EPEVTQTPSHQVTQMGQEVILRCVPISNHLYFYWYRQILGQKVEFLVSFYNNEISEKSEIFDDQFSVERPDGSNFTLKIRSTKLEDSAMYFCASRPRDTGNTIYFGEGSWLTVV.

This clone was recorded only once. This rearrangement joins TRBV24-1 to TRBJ1-1, with D maybe TRBD1 (6 bases). The CDR3 has 14 amino acids. Germline CDR1 is KGHDR and CDR2 is SFDVKD. V was pared by 3 bases and J by 5 bases, with 12 bases between. For the CDR3, the DNA is TGTGCCACCAGTGATAACAGGGAAACGACTGAAGCTTTCTTT. Encoded protein: CATSDNRETTEAFF.

This rearrangement joins TRBV27 to TRBJ1-4; D might be TRBD1 (5 bases). Germline V gene lookup returns CDR1 MNHEY and CDR2 SMNVEV (reference sequence). V was pared by 6 bases and J by 0 bases, with 11 bases between. CDR3 size: 15 residues. The CDR3 loop reads CASRYLTATNEKLFF. CDR3 DNA: TGTGCCAGCAGATACCTGACAGCAACTAATGAAAAACTGTTTTTT. Based on the CDR3 plus reference TRBV27 and TRBJ1-4, the full variable domain is EAQVTQNPRYLITVTGKKLTVTCSQNMNHEYMSWYRQDPGLGLRQIYYSMNVEVTDKGDVPEGYKVSRKEKRNFPLILESPSPNQTSLYFCASRYLTATNEKLFFGSGTQLSVL.

The chain combines TRBV7-9 with TRBJ1-4; no firm D call. The V gene's germline CDR1 is SEHNR and CDR2 FQNEAQ (reference sequence). V was trimmed by 4 bases and J by 6 bases, leaving 9 bases between them. The CDR3 spans 13 residues. CDR3 bases: TGTGCCAGCAGCTCCGACCGGGATGAAAAACTGTTTTTT. Protein: CASSSDRDEKLFF.

This chain links TRBV27 with TRBJ2-5, with D possibly being TRBD2 (5 bases). The V gene's germline CDR1 is MNHEY and CDR2 SMNVEV (reference sequence). V lost 3 bases and J 5 bases, leaving 16 bases between the germline ends. CDR3 size: 15 residues. The CDR3 DNA follows: TGTGCCAGCAGTTTCGGAACCGGGGTTAGGGAGACCCAGTACTTC. This gives the protein CASSFGTGVRETQYF.

CDR3 loop: CASSGTDLSGNTIYF. CDR3 coding DNA: TGTGCCAGCAGCGGGACAGACCTCTCTGGAAACACCATATATTTT. J is TRBJ1-3 and V is TRBV2, with 7 bases lining up with TRBD1. Germline CDR1 SNHLY, CDR2 FYNNEI. Trimming took 6 bases from V and 0 from J; bases not matched to a gene: 5. The CDR3 extends over 15 amino acids. Full variable domain (missing parts from reference TRBV2 and TRBJ1-3): EPEVTQTPSHQVTQMGQEVILRCVPISNHLYFYWYRQILGQKVEFLVSFYNNEISEKSEIFDDQFSVERPDGSNFTLKIRSTKLEDSAMYFCASSGTDLSGNTIYFGEGSWLTVV.

The rearrangement uses TRBV5-5 and TRBJ2-5; 9 nucleotides align to TRBD2. The CDR3 consists of 16 residues. Germline V gene sequence: CDR1 SGHKS, CDR2 YYEKEE (reference sequence). J lost 2 bases, V lost 0 bases, and 5 bases had no gene match. CDR3 sequence: CASSLVPSGAQETQYF. The CDR3 DNA reads as TGTGCCAGCAGCTTGGTGCCTAGCGGGGCGCAAGAGACCCAGTACTTC.

The V gene is TRBV21-1, the J gene TRBJ2-3; the table's TRBD2 call for D was not verified on the DNA. TRBV21-1 constitutes a pseudogene. The CDR3 is 15 amino acids. DNA of the CDR3: TGTGCCAGCAGCAGAAAGCCCCATCTGACAGATACGCAGTATTTT. Protein sequence: CASSRKPHLTDTQYF.